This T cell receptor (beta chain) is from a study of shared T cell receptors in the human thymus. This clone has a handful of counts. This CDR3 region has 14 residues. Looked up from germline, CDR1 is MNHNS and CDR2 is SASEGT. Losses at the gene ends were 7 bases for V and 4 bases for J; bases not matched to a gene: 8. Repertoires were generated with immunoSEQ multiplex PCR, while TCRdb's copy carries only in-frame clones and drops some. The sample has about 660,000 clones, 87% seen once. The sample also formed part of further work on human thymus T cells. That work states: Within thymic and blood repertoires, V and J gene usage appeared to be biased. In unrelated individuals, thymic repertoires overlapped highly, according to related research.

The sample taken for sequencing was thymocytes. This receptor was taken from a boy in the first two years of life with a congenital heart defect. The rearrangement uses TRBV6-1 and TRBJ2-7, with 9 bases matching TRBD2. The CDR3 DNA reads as TGTGCCAGCAAAATAGCGGGAGAAGGTTACGAGCAGTACTTC. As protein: CASKIAGEGYEQYF.